This TCR beta chain appears in the sequencing data of a study of type 1 regulatory T cells. Study context: An in vitro protocol generated T-allo10, a Tr1-enriched, alloantigen-specific CD4 T cell product.

TCRdb reprocessed the reads via MiXCR and lists one record per CDR3 protein. The sample yields 90,000 to 100,000 distinct CDR3 sequences, roughly 31% seen once. The CDR3 consists of 11 residues. Germline V gene data show CDR1 as DFQATT and CDR2 as SNEGSKA (reference sequence). Germline trimming cut 7 bases from V and 8 bases from J; bases unmatched to any gene: 2. Sequencing was carried out using CD4+ T cells, either the whole sample or a sorted fraction (not recorded which). The clonotype comes from a human donor in good health. The chain has TRBV20-1 and TRBJ2-7; 13 bases match TRBD2. The DNA of the CDR3 is TGCAGTGGGACTAGCGGGAGCCAGCAGTACTTC. It yields the protein CSGTSGSQQYF.